These T cell receptor beta chains were read from a single sample in a study of blood T cell repertoires in COVID-19. Only in-frame clones appear in the TCRdb table, and some are missing; sequencing was by immunoSEQ multiplex PCR. The table records approximately 210,000 clones, 80% of them present only once. What was sequenced was peripheral blood. The source is a human donor in a cohort sampled during active COVID-19. Both conserved end residues are part of each CDR3. A D gene is named only where the DNA matches it firmly. Rows may omit the clone size; those that give it use once, few, many or a size class.

V gene	clone size	D gene	J gene	CDR3 protein	CDR3 DNA
TRBV7-2	-	TRBD1	TRBJ1-2	CASSLVARTGGLNYGYTF	TGTGCCAGCAGCTTAGTAGCCCGGACAGGGGGCCTTAACTATGGCTACACCTTC
TRBV21-1	-	-	TRBJ2-7	CASSKAGLAGEEQYF	TGTGCCAGCAGCAAAGCGGGACTAGCGGGAGAAGAGCAGTACTTC
TRBV9	-	-	TRBJ1-6	CASSTGDGYNSPLHF	TGTGCCAGCAGCACGGGGGACGGATATAATTCACCCCTCCACTTT
TRBV5-6	-	TRBD1	TRBJ1-1	CASSLGDRGRAFF	TGTGCCAGCAGCTTGGGTGACAGGGGGAGAGCTTTCTTT
TRBV5-1	-	-	TRBJ2-7	CASSFLESGREQYF	TGCGCCAGCAGCTTCCTTGAGAGTGGGAGGGAGCAGTACTTC
TRBV11-2	few	TRBD1	TRBJ2-7	CASSLGTGSYEQYF	TGTGCCAGCAGCCTAGGGACAGGGAGCTACGAGCAGTACTTC
TRBV7-2	-	TRBD2	TRBJ2-7	CASSFDSREGHEQYF	TGTGCCAGCAGCTTTGACTCCCGGGAGGGCCACGAGCAGTACTTC
TRBV7-9	few	-	TRBJ1-5	CASSPSQGQPQHF	TGTGCCAGCAGCCCATCTCAGGGCCAGCCCCAGCATTTT
TRBV5-1	-	TRBD1	TRBJ2-2	CASSLGQVHTGELFF	TGCGCCAGCAGTCTGGGACAGGTACACACCGGGGAGCTGTTTTTT
TRBV2	-	TRBD2	TRBJ2-1	CASSPLLAGGPVNEQFF	TGTGCCAGCAGTCCCCTCCTAGCGGGAGGGCCGGTAAATGAGCAGTTCTTC
TRBV28	-	TRBD1	TRBJ1-5	CASSPPGTGENQPQHF	TGTGCCAGCAGTCCGCCCGGGACAGGGGAGAATCAGCCCCAGCATTTT
TRBV5-6	-	TRBD1	TRBJ1-2	CASSPQQGYYGYTF	TGTGCCAGCAGCCCCCAACAGGGGTACTATGGCTACACCTTC
TRBV6-6	once	-	TRBJ1-5	CASRNPGRGNQPQHF	TGTGCCAGCAGGAACCCAGGACGGGGGAATCAGCCCCAGCATTTT
TRBV28	-	TRBD2	TRBJ2-3	CASSSSGTSGRVLGDTQYF	TGTGCCAGCAGTTCCTCCGGGACTAGCGGGAGGGTATTGGGAGATACGCAGTATTTT
TRBV27	-	-	TRBJ2-4	CASSSRSSLAKNIQYF	TGTGCCAGCAGTTCCCGTTCTAGCTTAGCCAAAAACATTCAGTACTTC
TRBV6-5	-	TRBD1	TRBJ2-7	CASSYKPTGTHEQYF	TGTGCCAGCAGTTACAAACCGACAGGGACCCACGAGCAGTACTTC
TRBV3-1/TRBV3-2	-	-	TRBJ1-1	CASSQGQTGAFF	TGTGCCAGCAGCCAAGGACAGACTGGCGCTTTCTTT
TRBV6-5	-	-	TRBJ1-5	CASSFQAGRVGQPQHF	TGTGCCAGCAGTTTCCAAGCGGGCAGGGTAGGCCAGCCCCAGCATTTT
TRBV2	-	-	TRBJ1-1	CASSLGGRTEAFF	TGTGCCAGCAGTCTGGGGGGAAGGACTGAAGCTTTCTTT
TRBV7-3	few	-	TRBJ2-1	CASSPSAISSYNEQFF	TGTGCCAGCAGCCCGTCAGCGATATCCTCCTACAATGAGCAGTTCTTC
TRBV20-1	-	-	TRBJ2-7	CSASSGSGQYF	TGCAGTGCTAGTTCCGGGAGTGGGCAGTACTTC
TRBV27	medium-sized	-	TRBJ2-1	CASSDSYNEQFF	TGTGCCAGCAGCGACAGTTACAATGAGCAGTTCTTC
TRBV18	few	TRBD1	TRBJ2-7	CASSPRGTGGSYEQYF	TGTGCCAGCTCACCACGAGGGACAGGGGGCTCCTACGAGCAGTACTTC
TRBV6-4	-	TRBD1	TRBJ2-7	CASNAGTGPYEQYF	TGTGCCAGCAACGCCGGGACAGGGCCCTACGAGCAGTACTTC
TRBV28	few	-	TRBJ2-7	CASSLRTSAYEQYF	TGTGCCAGCAGTTTACGGACTTCAGCCTACGAGCAGTACTTC
TRBV28	-	-	TRBJ1-5	CASNKPEGYNQPQHF	TGTGCCAGCAACAAGCCGGAGGGGTACAATCAGCCCCAGCATTTT
TRBV6-6	many	TRBD1	TRBJ1-4	CATTGVKEKLFF	TGTGCCACGACAGGGGTGAAGGAAAAACTGTTTTTT
TRBV28	-	TRBD2	TRBJ2-7	CASVQGPGLAGGPRSYEQYF	TGTGCCAGTGTACAGGGGCCGGGACTAGCGGGAGGGCCTCGATCCTACGAGCAGTACTTC
TRBV5-5	-	-	TRBJ1-6	CASSLLGGHTYNSPLHF	TGTGCCAGCAGCTTGCTCGGGGGGCATACCTATAATTCACCCCTCCACTTT
TRBV4-1	-	-	TRBJ2-7	CASSQDTENGQTYEQYF	TGCGCCAGCAGCCAAGATACCGAGAATGGACAGACCTACGAGCAGTACTTC
TRBV24-1	-	-	TRBJ2-7	CATSGTLSYEQYF	TGTGCCACCAGTGGCACTCTGAGCTACGAGCAGTACTTC
TRBV24-1	-	-	TRBJ1-2	CATSDRGTGYGYTF	TGTGCCACCAGTGATCGGGGGACGGGCTATGGCTACACCTTC
TRBV28	-	TRBD2	TRBJ2-1	CASRSTSGISSYNEQFF	TGTGCCAGCAGGTCGACTAGCGGGATAAGCTCCTACAATGAGCAGTTCTTC
TRBV24-1	-	-	TRBJ1-2	CATSDWGGGQVYGYTF	TGTGCCACCAGTGACTGGGGCGGCGGCCAGGTCTATGGCTACACCTTC
TRBV7-2	-	TRBD1	TRBJ1-2	CASSGTGTFYGYTF	TGTGCCAGCAGCGGGACAGGGACGTTCTATGGCTACACCTTC
TRBV18	-	-	TRBJ1-5	CASSPGGQGQPQHF	TGTGCCAGCTCACCCGGGGGGCAGGGGCAGCCCCAGCATTTT
TRBV20-1	-	-	TRBJ1-2	CSAKRNYGYTF	TGCAGTGCTAAACGGAACTATGGCTACACCTTC
TRBV30	few	-	TRBJ1-3	CAWSPSYLTTSGNTIYF	TGTGCCTGGAGTCCCTCCTATTTGACAACCTCTGGAAACACCATATATTTT
TRBV6-5	-	TRBD2	TRBJ2-7	CASIRTSIHEQYF	TGTGCCAGCATCAGGACTAGCATCCACGAGCAGTACTTC
TRBV7-3	-	TRBD2	TRBJ2-1	CASSIGLDVYNEQFF	TGTGCCAGCAGCATAGGACTAGACGTGTACAATGAGCAGTTCTTC
TRBV9	-	TRBD2	TRBJ2-5	CASSTRLAGGPKTQYF	TGTGCCAGCAGCACCCGACTAGCGGGAGGGCCGAAGACCCAGTACTTC
TRBV6-6	-	-	TRBJ1-6	CASSYGTGRSPLHF	TGTGCCAGCAGTTACGGAACAGGGAGATCACCCCTCCACTTT
TRBV10-2	once	TRBD2	TRBJ2-7	CASRSGTSGTDEQYF	TGCGCCAGCAGATCCGGGACTAGCGGGACTGACGAGCAGTACTTC
TRBV19	-	TRBD1	TRBJ2-7	CASSTTGTASYEQYF	TGTGCCAGTAGTACTACCGGGACAGCCTCCTACGAGCAGTACTTC
TRBV28	once	TRBD1	TRBJ1-5	CASRLDRGRNQPQHF	TGTGCCAGCAGACTGGACAGGGGTAGGAATCAGCCCCAGCATTTT
TRBV10-2	-	TRBD2	TRBJ2-2	CASSRTSGSTGELFF	TGCGCCAGCAGCAGGACTAGCGGGAGCACCGGGGAGCTGTTTTTT
TRBV7-2	-	TRBD2	TRBJ2-1	CASSTPGLAGHEQFF	TGTGCCAGCAGCACCCCGGGACTAGCGGGACATGAGCAGTTCTTC
TRBV28	-	-	TRBJ2-2	CASSLLAAGASGELFF	TGTGCCAGCAGTTTATTGGCGGCAGGGGCATCGGGGGAGCTGTTTTTT
TRBV6-2/TRBV6-3	-	-	TRBJ2-7	CASSYSPGVNSYEQYF	TGTGCCAGCAGTTACTCGCCAGGGGTGAACTCCTACGAGCAGTACTTC
TRBV9	-	TRBD1	TRBJ1-5	CASSVTGGSNQPQHF	TGTGCCAGCAGCGTCACAGGGGGAAGCAATCAGCCCCAGCATTTT
TRBV7-2	-	TRBD1	TRBJ1-1	CASSSQGAAYTEAFF	TGTGCCAGCAGCTCACAGGGGGCGGCTTACACTGAAGCTTTCTTT
TRBV7-2	-	-	TRBJ2-7	CASSGGRAVSYEQYF	TGTGCCAGCAGCGGAGGGCGAGCGGTCTCCTACGAGCAGTACTTC
TRBV27	-	TRBD2	TRBJ2-7	CASSMTSFVDEQYF	TGTGCCAGCAGTATGACTAGCTTCGTCGACGAGCAGTACTTC
TRBV19	-	-	TRBJ2-3	CASTDATGTTDTQYF	TGTGCCAGTACCGACGCAACAGGGACCACAGATACGCAGTATTTT
TRBV28	-	-	TRBJ1-4	CASSPWSPQGEKLFF	TGTGCCAGCAGTCCATGGAGCCCACAGGGAGAAAAACTGTTTTTT
TRBV19	once	TRBD1	TRBJ1-4	CASTPQGVKKLFF	TGTGCCAGTACCCCGCAGGGGGTGAAAAAACTGTTTTTT
TRBV27	-	-	TRBJ2-3	CASSWAGYRTDTQYF	TGTGCCAGCAGTTGGGCGGGATATAGGACAGATACGCAGTATTTT
TRBV19	once	TRBD1	TRBJ1-1	CASTSDRLEAFF	TGTGCCAGTACCTCGGACAGGCTTGAAGCTTTCTTT
TRBV3-1/TRBV3-2	once	-	TRBJ2-7	CASSHKQGGGHSYEQYF	TGTGCCAGCAGCCACAAGCAGGGAGGCGGGCACTCCTACGAGCAGTACTTC